This T cell receptor (beta chain) was found in a study of T cell responses to AZD1222 COVID-19 vaccine (dated by TCRdb to 2020 to 2022). In terms of the full investigation: AZD1222 recipients whose second dose came at about 4 weeks and those whose second dose came at about 12 weeks were combined into one group, since spike-specific TCR depth and breadth did not differ between the two schedules. Enrollment into the trials was organized by age into subgroups of 18-55, 56-69 and 70-plus years, and those subgroups contained approximately 160, 26 and 62 TCR-sequenced participants, respectively. TCR sequencing covered some 240 trial participants: approximately 200 given two doses of AZD1222 and 26 given two doses of MenACWY control vaccine. General findings and caveats noted by the study authors: Because no samples from the day 14 peak response were available, repertoires could be characterized only after the peak T cell response. Participants were mostly white British and included more females than males, and it was suggested by the authors that clonal diversity may have been underestimated. Only a handful of AZD1222 recipients were SARS-CoV-2 seropositive at baseline, limiting conclusions about previously exposed vaccinees. A significant rise in spike-specific TCR breadth and depth was observed after two AZD1222 doses relative to day 0 and relative to MenACWY recipients. The whole spike protein was spanned by vaccine-associated CD4 TCRs, and dominant responses were seen in regions 160-218 and 743-854. The 56-69-year group was small, and its depth increase did not reach significance, likely because of low power. Reportedly, almost half of the unique spike-specific TCRs recognized epitopes lying outside the regions that are mutated in the B.1.351 and B.1.1.7 variants.

V trim: 6 bases; J trim: 2 bases; unmatched bases: 4. Including cysteine and phenylalanine, the CDR3 has 14 amino acids. The CDR3 DNA has 42 bases and is translated from base 1. From a lookup of the germline V gene (reference sequence), CDR1 and CDR2 are LNHDA and SQIVND. The CDR3 regions of human TCRbeta chains were subjected to immunosequencing. In the original analysis: TCRs in the repertoires were matched against a reference library of SARS-CoV-2-specific TCRs that had been generated with the MIRA antigen-specificity platform. Breadth meant the fraction of unique TCRs that were SARS-CoV-2-associated, whereas depth meant the fraction of total T cells that were SARS-CoV-2-associated. Using the MIRA data, each spike-specific TCR was mapped to the spike region that the TCR reacts to and placed in a CD4 or CD8 class. Log10-transformed breadth and depth values were compared by one-way ANOVA with Sidak's multiple comparisons tests. In its TCRdb copy, this immuneACCESS table keeps in-frame sequences only and misses some clones. Where compared with another copy, unresolved V genes explain less than half of these, and the others have no known cause. The V and J calls and the clone size are those of that table, but D and trimming were determined from the DNA. Here the sample has more than 100,000 clones; about 92% occur a single time. The leading ten clones occupy 4% to 6% of the sample.

The time point label here, explained by the study, means: baseline before first vaccination. The vaccinee samples were drawn from two UK trials, COV001 and COV002, one of which was a single-blind randomized controlled phase 2/3 trial testing AZD1222 (ChAdOx1 nCoV-19) in healthy adults. For TCRbeta chain sequencing, PBMC samples were collected from trial participants at day 0 and at day 28 after the second dose. Concerning this clone itself: The specificity of this receptor is unknown. No much larger clone exists at a distance of one base, and base qualities are not known.

The V and J genes are TRBV19 and TRBJ1-5; 7 central bases correspond to TRBD1. This TCR derives from an adult in good health. The sequences come from peripheral blood, collected on day 0 of AZD1222 vaccination. The nucleotides are TGTGCCAGTAGCGATACAGGGGGCAATCAGCCCCAGCATTTT. It specifies CASSDTGGNQPQHF.